The clone carrying this T cell receptor beta chain was seen only a few times. Its antigen is not known. This sample was included in a study of response to subunit inactivated influenza vaccine. This CDR3 is built from 16 residues. Germline CDR1 reads LGHNA; CDR2 reads YSLEER. The trim removed 3 bases at V and 8 bases at J, leaving 9 bases unmatched. Study-level results: Authors suggested each seasonal influenza vaccination recruits few new T cells.

TCRdb re-called the RT-PCR reads with MiXCR, one entry per CDR3 protein. The sample holds over 450,000 distinct CDR3 sequences, over 10% seen once. This clonotype originated in a man aged 45 to 65 who received an inactivated influenza vaccine. The input for sequencing was PBMCs from blood, taken about 6 weeks after vaccination. This chain links TRBV4-3 with TRBJ2-1; 11 nucleotides align to TRBD1. The CDR3 nucleotides are TGCGCCAGCAGCCACTCCGGGACAGGGGGTATCTATGAGCAGTTCTTC. Translating it yields CASSHSGTGGIYEQFF.